The entry below describes one TCR beta chain. This clone was recorded a few times. Its recognized antigen is unknown. Base qualities are not at hand, and no much larger clone is one base apart. This sample is part of a study of a mutant IDH1 vaccine in newly diagnosed glioma (TCRdb year 2021). A note on the overall study: Of the 32 patients who were treated, 62.5% were male and around 40% were female, and the mean age was approximately 40 years. Peripheral blood samples were drawn at six visits, namely V03 (baseline), V05, V07, V10, V12 and V13. For exploratory analyses, longitudinal TCRB deep sequencing was carried out in 25 to 30 treated patients wherever samples were available. Prior to enrollment, patients had been given standard therapy consisting of radiotherapy alone, temozolomide alone, or radiochemotherapy with temozolomide, with the combination given to most patients. General study outcomes and caveats: Availability determined which PBMC samples were chosen for TCRB deep sequencing. Pseudoprogression appeared unrelated to alterations in the top peripheral T cell clonotypes detected by TCRB sequencing. According to the authors, sample limitations meant that analyses of patient blood samples could not be reproduced. Immune responses induced by the vaccine were seen in approximately 92% of patients across multiple MHC alleles.

Library generation was performed with the immunoSEQ multiplex PCR assay. Rearranged TCR beta chain sequences were amplified using the hsTCRB Kit according to the manufacturer's protocol. TCRB libraries were sequenced on an Illumina MiSeq. The original methods were these. The kit vendor's proprietary platform handled demultiplexing, trimming and gene mapping. What TCRdb holds here is the immuneACCESS table cut down to in-frame rearrangements. Part of the clones is not present; checked against another copy, under half of the missing clones reflect an unresolved V gene, and the others are unexplained. V, J and clone size were drawn from that table, and D and trimming were deduced from the DNA. The sample yields about 34,000 clones; over 60% were counted once. Approximately 9% of the sample is in the top ten clones. Trimming at the junction amounts to 4 bases on V and 7 bases on J, and the germline ends lie 14 bases apart. The CDR1 and CDR2 encoded by the germline V gene are SQVTM and ANQGSEA. The CDR3 starts with the cysteine, ends with the phenylalanine, and has 14 residues. Only the CDR3 portion is preserved as DNA: 42 bases, with reading frame beginning at the first base.

Reading the label with the study, this specimen's time point is: baseline, week 1 (first vaccination visit). The label giving this sample's treatment or condition can be read as: pre-vaccination baseline after standard-of-care therapy. All donors had newly diagnosed IDH1-mutant astrocytomas of WHO grade 3 or 4 that showed loss of nuclear ATRX. The samples were drawn from NOA16, a multicentre, single-arm, open-label phase I trial in Germany that tested a mutant IDH1 peptide vaccine in humans for the first time. Visit V03 blood draws served as the baseline sample for immunogenicity testing. Genomic DNA for TCRB sequencing was extracted from EDTA blood using the DNeasy Blood and Tissue Kit.

The chain joins TRBV29-1 to TRBJ1-6; the best D guess is TRBD1, with 6 bases matching. The clonotype originates from a man aged 50 or older with glioma. Some clones in this sample may be carry-over from other donors' samples. The specimen comprised peripheral blood mononuclear cells (PBMCs), sampled from a glioma patient treated with radiotherapy, temozolomide or both. The CDR3 protein is CSVGVGGPNSPLHF. The DNA reads TGCAGCGTTGGTGTAGGGGGGCCCAATTCACCCCTCCACTTT.